This T cell receptor (beta chain) is drawn from a study of neurological immune-mediated disorders. The study's findings and limits: None of the features examined (clinical or MRI) was associated with the multiple sclerosis repertoire cluster.

There are a few counts of this clonotype. No antigen is known for it. Looked up from germline, CDR1 is SGHRS and CDR2 is YFSETQ. The CDR3 is made up of 18 amino acids. V lost 3 bases, J lost 2 bases, and 7 bases stayed unmatched. Each CDR3 protein gets one entry after TCRdb re-called the 5' RACE reads with MiXCR. The table shows 85,000 to 90,000 distinct CDR3 sequences, with roughly 3.5% occurring only once. The sequence was collected from a woman between 45 and 65 years old with multiple sclerosis. The sequenced material came from PBMCs. The chain employs TRBV5-1 and TRBJ2-3, with 15 bases identical to TRBD2. The CDR3 loop reads CASSSGTSGGRSTDTQYF. CDR3 DNA: TGCGCCAGCAGCTCCGGGACTAGCGGGGGGCGATCCACAGATACGCAGTATTTT.